The 28 T cell receptor beta chains given below trace back to one sample, sequenced in a study of shared clonotypes between healthy human individuals. This table comes from immunoSEQ multiplex PCR, and its TCRdb copy is limited to in-frame clones, with some not included. The sample shows roughly 1,000,000 clones, more than 75% of them seen only once. The sequenced material came from memory CD4+ T cells from PBMCs. The subset was: CD45RA-negative fraction. These receptors were collected from a man between 18 and 35 years old in good health. Some clones in this sample may be carry-over from other donors' samples.

About this clone: Other DNA sequences in the same sample also yield this CDR3. The chain has TRBV6-1 and TRBJ1-1; D may be TRBD1 (5 bases). The V gene's germline CDR1 is MNHNS and CDR2 SASEGT. The CDR3 length is 13 residues. Trimming left V 6 bases short and J 1 base short, with 9 bases between. In DNA form, the CDR3 reads TGTGCCAGCAGCAACCAGGGGAACACTGAAGCTTTCTTT. Its protein product is CASSNQGNTEAFF.

The chain has TRBV5-1 and TRBJ2-5; 8 bases are shared with TRBD2. V shed 4 bases and J 3 bases; nucleotides not matched to a gene: 8. This CDR3 is 15 amino acids long. The V gene's germline CDR1 is SGHRS and CDR2 YFSETQ. The chain's CDR3 is CASSIAGTAEETQYF. The CDR3, as DNA: TGCGCCAGCAGCATAGCGGGAACAGCCGAAGAGACCCAGTACTTC.

The chain joins TRBV6-1 to TRBJ2-1; D not resolved. From germline, CDR1 is MNHNS and CDR2 SASEGT. Trimming pared 6 bases from V and 6 bases from J, leaving 9 bases between. This CDR3 region has 12 residues. CDR3 in DNA: TGTGCCAGCAGCCCCTCGTTCAATGAGCAGTTCTTC. It translates to CASSPSFNEQFF.

This chain uses TRBV18 with TRBJ2-7; 13 bases are a match to TRBD2. There are 16 residues in the CDR3. Germline loops: CDR1 KGHSH, CDR2 LQKENI. With V trimmed by 3 bases and J by 2 bases, 4 bases remained unmatched. CDR3 DNA: TGTGCCAGCTCACCGACTAGCGGGAGGACAACCTACGAGCAGTACTTC. It yields the protein CASSPTSGRTTYEQYF.

The chain joins TRBV30 to TRBJ2-7, with D hard to call. CDR3 length: 12 residues. V gave up 0 bases and J gave up 3 bases, with 6 bases separating them. Germline V gives CDR1 GTSNPN, CDR2 SVGIG (reference sequence). The CDR3 protein is CAWSVHGYEQYF. CDR3 DNA sequence: TGTGCCTGGAGTGTACACGGCTACGAGCAGTACTTC. The full variable domain, rest sourced from reference TRBV30 and TRBJ2-7, is SQTIHQWPATLVQPVGSPLSLECTVEGTSNPNLYWYRQAAGRGLQLLFYSVGIGQISSEVPQNLSASRPQDRQFILSSKKLLLSDSGFYLCAWSVHGYEQYFGPGTRLTVT.

The rearrangement links TRBV19 to TRBJ2-7, with D maybe TRBD2 (5 bases). This CDR3 region has 15 residues. Germline V CDR1 and CDR2: LNHDA, SQIVND (reference sequence). Trimming left V 3 bases short and J 0 bases short, with 12 bases between. This CDR3 is CASSIGGAGSYEQYF. The CDR3 region has the DNA TGTGCCAGTAGTATCGGCGGCGCGGGCTCCTACGAGCAGTACTTC.

The V and J genes are TRBV5-1 and TRBJ2-1; the D gene is possibly TRBD2 (5 bases). V gave up 0 bases and J gave up 9 bases, with 10 bases separating them. The CDR3 has 13 residues. Germline V gene data show CDR1 as SGHRS and CDR2 as YFSETQ. The CDR3 nucleotides are TGCGCCAGCAGCTTGGAGACGGAGGTTGAGCAGTTCTTC. Translation: CASSLETEVEQFF.

This clone was counted a few times. In the same sample, other DNA sequences code for this CDR3. The chain links TRBV28 to TRBJ2-3; D possibly corresponds to TRBD2 (5 bases). The CDR3 runs 12 residues. The V gene's germline CDR1 is MDHEN and CDR2 SYDVKM. The germline V and J ends were trimmed by 6 bases and 1 base, with 5 bases remaining between them. CDR3 protein: CASREGTDTQYF. The CDR3 coding sequence is TGTGCCAGCAGGGAGGGCACAGATACGCAGTATTTT.

The rearrangement links TRBV30 to TRBJ2-7, with 11 bases aligning to TRBD2. The junction had 6 bases not matched to a gene; V was cut back by 4 bases and J by 1 base. The CDR3 is made up of 15 amino acids. Germline loops: CDR1 GTSNPN, CDR2 SVGIG (reference sequence). The CDR3 region has the DNA TGTGCCTGGATCGAAGGGACTAGCGGATCCTACGAGCAGTACTTC. This translates into CAWIEGTSGSYEQYF.

The chain has TRBV29-1 and TRBJ1-4; D uncertain. The CDR3 is made up of 14 amino acids. Germline CDR1 is SQVTM and CDR2 is ANQGSEA. The ends were cut back, 0 bases at V and 2 bases at J, with 7 bases in the middle. This chain's CDR3 is CSVEDTGTNEKLFF. DNA for the CDR3: TGCAGCGTTGAAGACACGGGGACTAATGAAAAACTGTTTTTT.

V is TRBV7-9 and J is TRBJ2-3; 11 bases map to TRBD2. Per the germline V gene, CDR1 is SEHNR and CDR2 is FQNEAQ (reference sequence). The CDR3 is made up of 14 amino acids. J was trimmed by 12 bases and V by 5 bases; bases with no gene match: 10. The CDR3 here is CASSPGTSGRGQYF. CDR3 sequence (DNA): TGTGCCAGCAGCCCCGGGACTAGCGGAAGAGGACAGTATTTT.

CDR3 loop: CSVAGAGGNTEAFF. The DNA for the CDR3 is TGCAGCGTGGCCGGGGCCGGGGGGAACACTGAAGCTTTCTTT. The V call is TRBV29-1, the J call TRBJ1-1; the D gene is possibly TRBD1 (5 bases). Between the trimmed V and J ends, which lost 6 bases and 1 base, there was a span of 15 bases. Per the germline V gene, CDR1 is SQVTM and CDR2 is ANQGSEA. The CDR3 totals 14 residues.

CDR3 sequence (DNA): TGTGCCAGCAGCTCGGGGACAGGGACCCACGAGCAGTACTTC. Protein: CASSSGTGTHEQYF. This chain links TRBV11-2 with TRBJ2-7; the match to TRBD1 covers 9 bases. V shed 4 bases, J shed 5 bases, and the junction held 6 bases outside the gene matches. The CDR3 has 14 amino acids. Germline V CDR1 and CDR2: SGHAT, FQNNGV.

On this clone: The sample has other DNA sequences that encode this CDR3 too. The chain links TRBV29-1 to TRBJ2-3; unclear D gene. V was trimmed by 5 bases and J by 6 bases, leaving 9 bases between them. Germline CDR1 reads SQVTM; CDR2 reads ANQGSEA. The CDR3 runs to 11 residues. Written as DNA, the CDR3 is TGCAGCGTTTCCATAGGGGATACGCAGTATTTT. This codes for CSVSIGDTQYF.

The CDR3 region is CASSQELTGRNEKLFF. The CDR3 DNA is TGCGCCAGCAGCCAAGAACTGACAGGGAGGAATGAAAAACTGTTTTTT. V gene TRBV4-3 combines with J gene TRBJ1-4; 7 bases are a match to TRBD1. Germline V gene lookup returns CDR1 LGHNA and CDR2 YSLEER. The J segment lost 5 bases and the V segment lost 0 bases, leaving 6 bases of the junction unmatched. The CDR3 extends over 16 amino acids.

This clone was detected only a few times. Different DNA sequences within this sample yield the same CDR3. The chain links TRBV11-1 to TRBJ1-1; a weak D match, TRBD1 (6 bases). Germline assignment: CDR1 SGHAT and CDR2 FQDESV (reference sequence). Trimming shortened V by 1 base and J by 3 bases, and 6 bases separated the two germline ends. The CDR3 has 13 amino acids. CDR3 nucleotide sequence: TGTGCCAGCAGCTTAGACAGGGACACTGAAGCTTTCTTT. Translation: CASSLDRDTEAFF.

This chain connects TRBV6-5 to TRBJ2-7; D is undetermined. This CDR3 has 13 residues. Germline V gene lookup returns CDR1 MNHEY and CDR2 SVGAGI. The ends were cut back, 6 bases at V and 0 bases at J, with 9 bases in the middle. The CDR3 DNA is TGTGCCAGCAGCGGGCCGAGCTCCTACGAGCAGTACTTC. Protein product: CASSGPSSYEQYF.

The chain joins TRBV5-4 to TRBJ1-2; TRBD1 might be the D (6 bases). Trimming stripped 3 bases from V and 4 bases from J, with 10 bases between. Germline CDR1 is SGHNT and CDR2 is YYREEE (reference sequence). This CDR3 is 13 amino acids long. The CDR3 loop is CASSSWDTYGYTF. CDR3 in DNA: TGTGCCAGCAGCTCTTGGGACACCTATGGCTACACCTTC. Full variable domain (remainder filled in from reference TRBV5-4 and TRBJ1-2): ETGVTQSPTHLIKTRGQQVTLRCSSQSGHNTVSWYQQALGQGPQFIFQYYREEENGRGNFPPRFSGLQFPNYSSELNVNALELDDSALYLCASSSWDTYGYTFGSGTRLTVV.

This chain connects TRBV7-2 to TRBJ2-6; possible D gene TRBD2, 6 bases. The V end was cut by 7 bases, the J end by 4 bases, with 14 bases between. Germline V CDR1 and CDR2: SGHTA, FQGNSA. The CDR3 is 15 residues long. The CDR3 nucleotides read TGTGCCAGCAAGATACAGGACTACGGGGCCAACGTCCTGACTTTC. It encodes CASKIQDYGANVLTF.

V gene TRBV28 combines with J gene TRBJ2-7; the D call may be TRBD1 or TRBD2 (5 bases each). Germline-derived CDR1 and CDR2 are MDHEN and SYDVKM. Trimming removed 4 bases from V and 9 bases from J, with 13 bases in between. CDR3 length equals 12 residues. Written as DNA, the CDR3 is TGTGCCAGCAGTTGGGGGACGGGCGGGCAGTACTTC. Protein: CASSWGTGGQYF.

This sequence joins TRBV5-1 and TRBJ2-7, with D perhaps matching TRBD1 (6 bases). This CDR3 region has 14 residues. Germline V CDR1 and CDR2: SGHRS, YFSETQ. V shed 3 bases and J shed 3 bases, with 13 bases lying between them. CDR3 coding DNA: TGCGCCAGCAGCTCCGGGACAATCGACTACGAGCAGTACTTC. Protein: CASSSGTIDYEQYF.

J is TRBJ1-2 and V is TRBV19; perhaps TRBD1 as D (5 bases). Germline lookup yields CDR1 LNHDA and CDR2 SQIVND (reference sequence). This CDR3 contains 16 residues. Trimming removed 5 bases from V and 2 bases from J, with 18 bases in between. The CDR3 loop is CASSPHRTDMNYGYTF. DNA for the CDR3: TGTGCCAGTAGTCCGCACAGGACCGATATGAACTATGGCTACACCTTC.

The chain recombines TRBV5-4 with TRBJ2-7, with TRBD2 as a possible D gene (5 bases). This CDR3 has 13 residues. Trimming stripped 6 bases from V and 0 bases from J, with 10 bases between. CDR1 is SGHNT, CDR2 YYREEE, per germline (reference sequence). The DNA of the CDR3 is TGTGCCAGCAAGAGGGTTCCCTCCTACGAGCAGTACTTC. Its translation: CASKRVPSYEQYF.

This clone was counted a few times. This chain joins TRBV10-3 and TRBJ1-3, with 8 bases aligning to TRBD1. V shed 10 bases, J shed 2 bases, and the junction held 7 bases outside the gene matches. The CDR3 is made up of 14 amino acids. Germline-derived CDR1 and CDR2 are ENHRY and SYGVKD. CDR3 bases: TGTGCCAGTCTCCCAGGGGGCCCTGGAAACACCATATATTTT. It specifies CASLPGGPGNTIYF.

The count of this clone is one. The V and J genes are TRBV6-5 and TRBJ2-7; 9 bases agree with TRBD2. Unmatched junction bases numbered 6, after V lost 7 bases and J lost 2 bases. The CDR3 has 14 amino acids. Germline CDR1 is MNHEY and CDR2 is SVGAGI. The DNA for the CDR3 is TGTGCCAGCAAATGGCGGGAGGGCCCCTACGAGCAGTACTTC. Its protein product is CASKWREGPYEQYF.

The chain combines TRBV25-1 with TRBJ2-3; weak D call: TRBD2 (6 bases). The V end was cut by 2 bases, the J end by 0 bases, with 9 bases between. Germline loops: CDR1 MGHDK, CDR2 SYGVNS. CDR3 length equals 15 residues. The CDR3 is CASSEGGTSTDTQYF. DNA for the CDR3: TGTGCCAGCAGTGAAGGGGGGACTAGCACAGATACGCAGTATTTT.

This clone was observed at least ten times. The J gene is TRBJ2-7, the V gene TRBV15; 8 nucleotides agree with TRBD2. The CDR3 has 21 residues. V trimming: 3 bases; J trimming: 5 bases; junction bases outside the gene matches: 27. Germline V gene lookup returns CDR1 LNHNV and CDR2 YYDKDF (reference sequence). The CDR3 coding sequence is TGTGCCACCAGCAGGAGCTACCTCGGGGTCCCAAGCGGGAGAGGGGGAGACGAGCAGTACTTC. Its translation is CATSRSYLGVPSGRGGDEQYF.

About this clone: Within the sample, other DNA sequences also encode this same CDR3. This chain links TRBV5-1 with TRBJ1-4; tentatively, D is TRBD1 (5 bases). Trimming took 3 bases from V and 2 from J, leaving 11 bases between them. Looked up from germline, CDR1 is SGHRS and CDR2 is YFSETQ. The length of the CDR3 is 15 residues. CDR3 DNA sequence: TGCGCCAGCAGCTCGGCAGGGACTACTAATGAAAAACTGTTTTTT. Its translation: CASSSAGTTNEKLFF.